Shown below are 25 T cell receptor beta chains from a single sample sequenced in a study of T cells expressing NK-cell markers (dated by TCRdb to the early 2020s). Library preparation was by 5' RACE. Instrument on record: Illumina HiSeq 2000. Following TCRdb reprocessing, every CDR3 protein sequence forms one entry, and DNA is not provided. The sample table gives 350,000 to 400,000 distinct CDR3 sequences. Of the sample, approximately 11% falls within the top ten clones. Sample: blood T cells: a sorted CD56 or NKG2C T cell subset, CD4+ or CD8+ T cells, or bulk PBMC T cells (not recorded which). All receptors derive from a woman aged 45-60 years in good health. Donor details come from another sample of the same person, matched by shared clones.

The V call is TRBV7-6, the J call TRBJ2-1; TCRdb returns TRBD1, unconfirmable since there is no DNA. The CDR3 covers 16 residues. Germline V gives CDR1 SGHVS, CDR2 FNYEAQ. The CDR3 sequence: CASSSRGGSLYNEQFF.

The J gene is TRBJ2-3, the V gene TRBV27; TCRdb picks TRBD2, but there is no DNA to check that call. Germline CDR1 reads MNHEY; CDR2 reads SMNVEV (reference sequence). CDR3 size: 17 residues. The CDR3 loop reads CASSPLAGGVGTDTQYF.

The chain links TRBV29-1 to TRBJ1-3; there is no DNA to check the TCRdb D call of TRBD1. The germline gives CDR1 SQVTM, CDR2 ANQGSEA. The CDR3 totals 14 residues. The CDR3: CSVLGQVSGNTIYF. The whole variable domain, remainder taken from reference TRBV29-1 and TRBJ1-3, is SAVISQKPSRDICQRGTSLTIQCQVDSQVTMMFWYRQQPGQSLTLIATANQGSEATYESGFVIDKFPISRPNLTFSTLTVSNMSPEDSSIYLCSVLGQVSGNTIYFGEGSWLTVV.

The rearrangement links TRBV10-3 to TRBJ2-7; TCRdb designates TRBD2, a call that cannot be tested without DNA. The CDR3 has 14 residues. From germline, CDR1 is ENHRY and CDR2 SYGVKD. This chain's CDR3 is CAISAGTRVDEQYF.

This sequence joins TRBV7-2 and TRBJ2-7; TCRdb proposes TRBD1, but this gene call is untestable without DNA. The CDR3 length is 16 residues. Germline V CDR1 and CDR2: SGHTA, FQGNSA. The CDR3 reads CASSMGTGVMSYEQYF.

The rearrangement joins TRBV28 to TRBJ1-2; TCRdb calls TRBD1, which cannot be checked without DNA. The V gene's germline CDR1 is MDHEN and CDR2 SYDVKM. The CDR3 extends over 11 amino acids. CDR3: CASWDKSGYTF.

The V call is TRBV11-2, the J call TRBJ2-2; there is no DNA to check the TCRdb D call of TRBD1. This CDR3 contains 16 residues. CDR1 is SGHAT, CDR2 FQNNGV, per germline. CDR3 in amino acids: CASSPRQVQGTGELFF.

V is TRBV7-9 and J is TRBJ2-1; with no DNA, the TCRdb D assignment of TRBD2 cannot be verified. Germline CDR1 SEHNR, CDR2 FQNEAQ (reference sequence). The CDR3 is made up of 15 amino acids. CDR3 in amino acids: CASSASPLADNEQFF. The whole variable domain, remainder taken from reference TRBV7-9 and TRBJ2-1, is DTGVSQNPRHKITKRGQNVTFRCDPISEHNRLYWYRQTLGQGPEFLTYFQNEAQLEKSRLLSDRFSAERPKGSFSTLEIQRTEQGDSAMYLCASSASPLADNEQFFGPGTRLTVL.

The rearrangement joins TRBV7-9 to TRBJ2-3; TCRdb gives TRBD2 as the D gene, but with no DNA this cannot be confirmed. CDR3 size: 16 residues. Germline V gives CDR1 SEHNR, CDR2 FQNEAQ (reference sequence). CDR3 region: CASSSPRLGGTDTQYF.

The chain recombines TRBV6-6 with TRBJ2-5; TCRdb reports TRBD2, a call that lacks DNA to check it against. Germline V gene sequence: CDR1 MNHNY, CDR2 SVGAGI (reference sequence). The CDR3 has 14 amino acids. The CDR3: CATVWSGRQETQYF.

V and J are TRBV7-2 and TRBJ1-5; TCRdb selects TRBD1, and the lack of DNA leaves this call unchecked. The V gene's germline CDR1 is SGHTA and CDR2 FQGNSA. This CDR3 contains 12 residues. The CDR3 reads CASSFPDRDQHF.

The chain links TRBV5-1 to TRBJ1-2; TCRdb's D call of TRBD1 is untestable without DNA. Germline V lookup: CDR1 SGHRS, CDR2 YFSETQ. The CDR3 totals 15 residues. The CDR3 spells CASSPGTGSTYGYTF.

V usage is TRBV20-1 and J usage is TRBJ2-2; TCRdb gives TRBD2 as the D gene, but with no DNA this cannot be confirmed. In germline, CDR1 is DFQATT, CDR2 SNEGSKA (reference sequence). The CDR3 covers 18 residues. The CDR3 region is CSARSSGLSTGLAGELFF.

This rearrangement joins TRBV7-2 to TRBJ2-1; without DNA, the TCRdb call of TRBD1 cannot be checked. CDR1 and CDR2 from the germline V gene are SGHTA and FQGNSA. The CDR3 covers 12 residues. CDR3 residues: CASRRGRNEQFF.

The V and J genes are TRBV12-3 or TRBV12-4 and TRBJ1-1; there is no DNA to check the TCRdb D call of TRBD1. The CDR3 length is 12 residues. The CDR3 sequence is CASSGTGFEAFF.

This chain uses TRBV6-5 with TRBJ1-1; TCRdb designates TRBD1, a call that cannot be tested without DNA. The CDR3 loop spans 14 amino acids. The germline gives CDR1 MNHEY, CDR2 SVGAGI. The CDR3 spells CASSHGGFQPEAFF.

This chain uses TRBV12-3 or TRBV12-4 with TRBJ2-4; TCRdb's assignment of TRBD2 cannot be checked, as there is no DNA. This CDR3 has 18 residues. The CDR3 loop is CASSLGLARFPAKNIQYF.

The V and J genes are TRBV29-1 and TRBJ2-1; TCRdb designates TRBD1, a call that cannot be tested without DNA. The CDR3 consists of 14 residues. Looked up from germline, CDR1 is SQVTM and CDR2 is ANQGSEA. The CDR3 sequence: CSVEARTGWNEQFF.

The rearrangement links TRBV27 to TRBJ2-7. Germline V CDR1 and CDR2: MNHEY, SMNVEV (reference sequence). This CDR3 is built from 14 residues. CDR3 protein: CASSLSAGTYEQYF.

J is TRBJ1-4 and V is TRBV13. The CDR3 length is 14 residues. Germline CDR1 PRHDT, CDR2 FYEKMQ (reference sequence). CDR3: CASSPLGKKEKLFF.

This sequence joins TRBV19 and TRBJ1-5; TCRdb's D call of TRBD1 is untestable without DNA. The CDR3 sequence is 16 residues long. Germline V gene sequence: CDR1 LNHDA, CDR2 SQIVND (reference sequence). CDR3 amino acids: CASTDAQGSSNQPQHF.

This chain connects TRBV5-1 to TRBJ2-3; TCRdb outputs TRBD2, but without DNA this stays unchecked. CDR3 length equals 16 residues. CDR1 is SGHRS and CDR2 is YFSETQ in the germline V gene. Here the CDR3 reads CASSIRTSAVTDTQYF.

V and J are TRBV20-1 and TRBJ1-6; the D gene TCRdb calls, TRBD1, cannot be checked with no DNA. This CDR3 is 15 amino acids long. CDR1 and CDR2 from the germline V gene are DFQATT and SNEGSKA (reference sequence). CDR3 sequence reads: CSAEKKRGVDSPLHF.

The chain links TRBV9 to TRBJ2-3; the D call from TCRdb, TRBD2, cannot be confirmed without DNA. The V gene's germline CDR1 is SGDLS and CDR2 YYNGEE. The CDR3 runs 15 residues. The CDR3: CASSVAPSPGDTQYF.

The chain couples TRBV5-1 to TRBJ2-7; TCRdb picks TRBD1, but there is no DNA to check that call. The germline gives CDR1 SGHRS, CDR2 YFSETQ. The CDR3 covers 15 residues. The CDR3 spells CASSPRQGRASEQYF.